This T cell receptor (beta chain) was captured by sequencing in a study of regulatory T cells in long-lasting Graves disease. Study-wide points: Those with persistent disease had in common more public clonotypes (2,741) than new patients (966).

Only a few counts were recorded for this clonotype. Its target is not known. With a much larger clone just one base away, this may be a read error. Sequencing libraries for TCR beta were prepared with iRepertoire HTBI primers and Arm-PCR of CDR3 regions. TCRdb reanalysed the multiplex PCR reads using MiXCR and keeps one entry per CDR3 protein. The sample has under 350,000 distinct CDR3 sequences, 20% to 25% seen once. Time point of the sample: persistent/refractory GD, antithyroid drugs over 5 years with positive TRAb. Scientists built the TCR library using RNA that was extracted from PBMCs. The clonotype comes from a female donor with Graves disease. The sequences come from peripheral blood mononuclear cells (PBMCs), collected when the disease was refractory, from a patient treated with antithyroid drugs.

Here the CDR3 DNA reads TGTGCCAGCAGCTTAAGACTTACGGGACTAGCGCAAAAAGAGACCCAGTACTTC. As protein: CASSLRLTGLAQKETQYF. The genes are TRBV9 and TRBJ2-5, with 10 positions matching TRBD2. This CDR3 is 18 amino acids long. CDR1 is SGDLS, CDR2 YYNGEE, per germline. The V and J ends lost 4 bases and 3 bases, in that order; junction bases with no gene match: 15.